The next 27 T cell receptor beta chains were all read from a single sample in a study of OX40 agonist ivuxolimab in advanced cancers. Produced via immunoSEQ multiplex PCR; TCRdb's table is partial and in-frame only. The sample lists about 61,000 clones, roughly four fifths seen once, with around 3.4% in the top ten. The sequences come from CD4+ or CD8+ T cells sorted from blood, collected in a trial of the OX40 agonist ivuxolimab. The receptors here all came from an adult with an advanced solid tumor such as melanoma, head and neck, liver or kidney cancer.

This clone was observed a handful of times. The chain couples TRBV9 to TRBJ2-5, with D possibly TRBD2 on 6 matching bases. V was shortened by 4 bases and J by 5 bases, with 15 bases between the two germline ends. The germline V gene encodes CDR1 SGDLS and CDR2 YYNGEE. This CDR3 region has 14 residues. The CDR3 bases are TGTGCCAGCAGCCTCGATCGGGGGAGGGAGACCCAGTACTTC. It encodes CASSLDRGRETQYF.

A single count supports this clone. The rearrangement links TRBV23-1 to TRBJ2-2, with D maybe TRBD2 (6 bases). TRBV23-1 is treated as an ORF (open reading frame) with a function not yet certain. The ends were cut back, 3 bases at V and 1 base at J, with 15 bases in the middle. This CDR3 contains 17 residues. CDR3 nucleotide sequence: TGCGCCAGCAGTCACTCCGAGGGTAGCGGGAACACCGGGGAGCTGTTTTTT. It specifies CASSHSEGSGNTGELFF.

The CDR3 DNA follows: TGTGCCAGCAGTCTTACCGACAGGGCCCAAGAGACCCAGTACTTC. It specifies CASSLTDRAQETQYF. V is TRBV11-3 and J is TRBJ2-5; 7 nucleotides line up with TRBD1. V trimming: 6 bases; J trimming: 1 base; junction bases outside the gene matches: 8. The CDR3 sequence is 15 residues long. Germline loops: CDR1 SGHNT, CDR2 YENEEA. Full variable domain (missing parts from reference TRBV11-3 and TRBJ2-5): EAGVVQSPRYKIIEKKQPVAFWCNPISGHNTLYWYLQNLGQGPELLIRYENEEAVDDSQLPKDRFSAERLKGVDSTLKIQPAELGDSAVYLCASSLTDRAQETQYFGPGTRLLVL.

The genes are TRBV7-9 and TRBJ2-5; D might be TRBD2 (7 bases). V gave up 8 bases and J gave up 5 bases, with 15 bases separating them. Per the germline V gene, CDR1 is SEHNR and CDR2 is FQNEAQ (reference sequence). This CDR3 is built from 13 residues. The CDR3 region has the DNA TGTGCCAGCGACCTAAGGGGGGGGGAGACCCAGTACTTC. This translates into CASDLRGGETQYF.

V is TRBV19 and J is TRBJ2-3; D is undetermined. Deletions cut 5 bases from V and 3 bases from J, with 6 bases between. The CDR3 totals 12 residues. The germline V gene encodes CDR1 LNHDA and CDR2 SQIVND (reference sequence). CDR3 residues: CASSLLTDTQYF. The CDR3 DNA is TGTGCCAGTAGTCTTCTGACAGATACGCAGTATTTT.

DNA of the CDR3: TGCGCCAGCAGCTTGGTAGCAGCGTCGAACACCGGGGAGCTGTTTTTT. Translation: CASSLVAASNTGELFF. The J gene is TRBJ2-2, the V gene TRBV5-1; no clear D. Germline loops: CDR1 SGHRS, CDR2 YFSETQ. The CDR3 is 16 residues long. Trimming removed 0 bases at V and 0 bases at J, with 9 bases between. The whole variable domain, filled in from reference TRBV5-1 and TRBJ2-2, reads KAGVTQTPRYLIKTRGQQVTLSCSPISGHRSVSWYQQTPGQGLQFLFEYFSETQRNKGNFPGRFSGRQFSNSRSEMNVSTLELGDSALYLCASSLVAASNTGELFFGEGSRLTVL.

Only one count was recorded for this clone. V gene TRBV28 combines with J gene TRBJ2-5, with D unresolved. Germline V CDR1 and CDR2: MDHEN, SYDVKM. CDR3 length: 10 residues. Trimming removed 8 bases from V and 7 bases from J, with 8 bases in between. CDR3 loop: CASRRGTQYF. The CDR3 DNA follows: TGTGCCAGCCGTCGCGGGACCCAGTACTTC.

The V and J genes are TRBV5-4 and TRBJ2-1; 7 bases align to TRBD1. The ends lost 3 bases at V and 6 bases at J; junction bases unmatched: 9. There are 15 residues in the CDR3. Germline V gene sequence: CDR1 SGHNT, CDR2 YYREEE (reference sequence). The CDR3 loop is CASSSGQLRSNEQFF. CDR3 bases: TGTGCCAGCAGCTCGGGACAGTTGCGGAGCAATGAGCAGTTCTTC.

The chain links TRBV6-5 to TRBJ2-7; TRBD1 or TRBD2 may be the D gene (5 bases each). CDR3 length: 13 residues. Trimming pared 3 bases from V and 6 bases from J, leaving 12 bases between. Looked up from germline, CDR1 is MNHEY and CDR2 is SVGAGI. This chain's CDR3 is CASSYDPGTEQYF. The CDR3 DNA reads as TGTGCCAGCAGTTATGACCCAGGGACCGAGCAGTACTTC.

The chain has TRBV5-8 and TRBJ1-5; D not certain. The CDR3 is 14 residues long. Trimming cost V 0 bases and J 7 bases, with 11 bases left between them. In germline, CDR1 is SGHTS, CDR2 YDEGEE. Here the CDR3 reads CASSLEGNRQPQHF. Written as DNA, the CDR3 is TGTGCCAGCAGCTTGGAAGGGAATCGACAGCCCCAGCATTTT.

This rearrangement joins TRBV27 to TRBJ2-7; no firm D call. The CDR3 has 14 amino acids. V was shortened by 11 bases and J by 3 bases, with 20 bases between the two germline ends. The V gene's germline CDR1 is MNHEY and CDR2 SMNVEV (reference sequence). The CDR3 region is CADNWRGKNYEQYF. As DNA, the CDR3 is TGTGCCGATAACTGGCGCGGTAAGAACTACGAGCAGTACTTC.

V gene TRBV10-3 combines with J gene TRBJ1-5; no reliable D call. V was pared by 3 bases and J by 5 bases, with 11 bases between. CDR1 and CDR2 from the germline V gene are ENHRY and SYGVKD. The CDR3 loop spans 14 amino acids. DNA for the CDR3: TGTGCCATCAGTGAAGTAGAGGGCGATCAGCCCCAGCATTTT. It codes for CAISEVEGDQPQHF.

V usage is TRBV5-8 and J usage is TRBJ1-2, with D hard to call. Between the trimmed V and J ends, which lost 1 base and 7 bases, there was a span of 8 bases. In germline, CDR1 is SGHTS, CDR2 YDEGEE. This CDR3 region has 12 residues. CDR3 sequence reads: CASSLREAGYTF. The CDR3 DNA sequence: TGTGCCAGCAGCTTGCGAGAGGCTGGCTACACCTTC.

CDR3 loop: CASSPRQDTGNTIYF. The DNA of the CDR3 is TGTGCCAGCAGCCCACGACAGGATACTGGAAACACCATATATTTT. The rearrangement uses TRBV7-8 and TRBJ1-3, with D possibly being TRBD1 (6 bases). The V gene lost 5 bases and the J gene lost 2 bases, with 13 bases spanning the gap. In germline, CDR1 is SGHVS, CDR2 FQNEAQ. The CDR3 is 15 residues long.

The chain is built from TRBV19 and TRBJ1-5; 7 positions agree with TRBD1. Germline-derived CDR1 and CDR2 are LNHDA and SQIVND (reference sequence). After removal of 4 bases from V and 6 bases from J, the junction contained 9 bases not matched to a gene. The CDR3 has 15 amino acids. CDR3 sequence reads: CASSKGQLMGQPQHF. Written as DNA, the CDR3 is TGTGCCAGTAGTAAGGGACAGCTGATGGGTCAGCCCCAGCATTTT.

V usage is TRBV6-1 and J usage is TRBJ2-5; possibly TRBD1 for D (5 bases). Germline values: CDR1 MNHNS, CDR2 SASEGT. V was pared by 4 bases and J by 4 bases, with 16 bases between. The CDR3 runs 15 residues. In DNA form, the CDR3 reads TGTGCCAGCAGTGTAACCAGGGCTGGGGCAGAGACCCAGTACTTC. Its translation is CASSVTRAGAETQYF.

The V call is TRBV5-1, the J call TRBJ2-3, with TRBD2 identical over 8 bases. V trimming: 4 bases; J trimming: 1 base; junction bases outside the gene matches: 8. Germline values: CDR1 SGHRS, CDR2 YFSETQ. CDR3 length equals 16 residues. The CDR3 nucleotides read TGCGCCAGCAGCCCTGATGCGGGGGGCCGCACAGATACGCAGTATTTT. Its protein product is CASSPDAGGRTDTQYF.

This clone appeared once. This chain connects TRBV28 to TRBJ2-5; D is undetermined. Trimming stripped 2 bases from V and 1 base from J, with 8 bases between. The V gene's germline CDR1 is MDHEN and CDR2 SYDVKM. The length of the CDR3 is 14 residues. The CDR3 sequence: CASSLSEAQETQYF. In DNA form, the CDR3 reads TGTGCCAGCAGTTTAAGCGAGGCCCAAGAGACCCAGTACTTC.

V gene TRBV2 combines with J gene TRBJ1-1; D not resolved. The V gene lost 8 bases and the J gene lost 4 bases, with 5 bases spanning the gap. Germline CDR1 and CDR2: SNHLY and FYNNEI. CDR3 length: 10 amino acids. Here the CDR3 reads CASRLTEAFF. As DNA, the CDR3 is TGTGCCAGCCGCCTCACTGAAGCTTTCTTT.

The DNA of the CDR3 is TGCGCCAGCAGCCTTCCAGGTCTCAATCAGCCCCAGCATTTT. It encodes CASSLPGLNQPQHF. The chain combines TRBV4-1 with TRBJ1-5; D not resolved. V lost 4 bases to trimming and J lost 3 bases, with 10 bases between them. Looked up from germline, CDR1 is MGHRA and CDR2 is YSYEKL. The CDR3 sequence is 14 residues long.

The V call is TRBV7-3, the J call TRBJ1-1, with 8 bases that match TRBD1. CDR3 length: 15 residues. Unmatched junction bases numbered 4, after V lost 4 bases and J lost 0 bases. From germline, CDR1 is SGHTA and CDR2 FQGTGA. The CDR3 DNA is TGTGCCAGCAGCTCCGGACAGGGAATGAACACTGAAGCTTTCTTT. The encoded protein is CASSSGQGMNTEAFF.

V and J are TRBV6-6 and TRBJ2-5, with no clear D. Germline V gene sequence: CDR1 MNHNY, CDR2 SVGAGI (reference sequence). V was shortened by 0 bases and J by 1 base, with 9 bases between the two germline ends. The CDR3 has 15 amino acids. The DNA of the CDR3 is TGTGCCAGCAGTTACTCGACGGATTTCCAAGAGACCCAGTACTTC. Translation gives CASSYSTDFQETQYF.

V is TRBV6-5 and J is TRBJ2-5; 9 nucleotides align to TRBD1. CDR3 length equals 15 residues. After removal of 5 bases from V and 5 bases from J, the junction contained 9 bases not matched to a gene. The germline CDR1 and CDR2 sequences are MNHEY and SVGAGI. CDR3 sequence reads: CASSAPGQGWETQYF. CDR3 DNA sequence: TGTGCCAGCAGTGCTCCGGGACAGGGATGGGAGACCCAGTACTTC.

This chain uses TRBV2 with TRBJ2-1, with D possibly being TRBD2 (7 bases). This CDR3 comprises 15 residues. Trimming cost V 3 bases and J 8 bases, with 17 bases left between them. Germline loops: CDR1 SNHLY, CDR2 FYNNEI. The CDR3 spells CASSESGGLSDEQFF. Written as DNA, the CDR3 is TGTGCCAGCAGTGAGTCCGGGGGGCTTTCGGATGAGCAGTTCTTC.

This chain connects TRBV6-5 to TRBJ1-3, with TRBD1 as a possible D gene (5 bases). The germline V gene encodes CDR1 MNHEY and CDR2 SVGAGI. There are 13 residues in the CDR3. V was clipped by 6 bases and J by 7 bases, with 13 bases between them. CDR3 sequence reads: CASSLNRWNTIYF. DNA of the CDR3: TGTGCCAGCAGCCTAAACAGGTGGAACACCATATATTTT.

Written as DNA, the CDR3 is TGTGCCAGCAGTTTAAGAAACGGGGAGCTGTTTTTT. Translation gives CASSLRNGELFF. This rearrangement joins TRBV6-5 to TRBJ2-2, with unresolved D. CDR1 and CDR2 (germline): MNHEY, SVGAGI. The CDR3 length is 12 residues. V dropped 4 bases and J dropped 7 bases, with 7 bases sitting between them.

The DNA of the CDR3 is TGTGCCAGCAGGACGCTCGGGGGACAGGGCTACGAGCAGTACTTC. This codes for CASRTLGGQGYEQYF. The chain joins TRBV5-4 to TRBJ2-7; 9 bases map to TRBD1. The CDR3 is made up of 15 amino acids. CDR1 is SGHNT, CDR2 YYREEE, per germline (reference sequence). Trimming at V came to 5 bases and at J to 3 bases, leaving 9 bases not matched to a gene.